These 17 T cell receptor beta chains came from one sample sequenced in a study of T cells in Graves' hyperthyroidism and ophthalmopathy. The CDR3 regions of TCR beta were amplified from RNA transcripts. TCR CDR3 underwent first-round RT-PCR with the HTBI primer set. Using its own MiXCR run on the multiplex PCR reads, TCRdb lists one record per CDR3 protein. The repertoire holds tens of thousands of distinct CDR3 sequences, with about 53% as singletons. The specimen was peripheral blood or thyroid tissue (not recorded which). These receptors all come from a man aged 18 to 35 with Graves' hyperthyroidism.

The J gene is TRBJ1-6, the V gene TRBV5-1; no firm D call. This CDR3 has 15 residues. V was pared by 2 bases and J by 10 bases, with 16 bases between. From germline, CDR1 is SGHRS and CDR2 YFSETQ. DNA of the CDR3: TGCGCCAGCAGCTTTCGTACCGATACGCGGTCACCCCTCCACTTT. Translated: CASSFRTDTRSPLHF.

The rearrangement links TRBV5-1 to TRBJ2-5; 9 bases match TRBD1. Germline V lookup: CDR1 SGHRS, CDR2 YFSETQ. This CDR3 contains 16 residues. V lost 4 bases to trimming and J lost 5 bases; unmatched junction nucleotides: 12. CDR3 in amino acids: CASSPDPGQGSETQYF. The CDR3 DNA sequence: TGCGCCAGCAGCCCCGATCCGGGACAGGGTTCGGAGACCCAGTACTTC.

Concerning this clonotype itself: The missing conserved phenylalanine or tryptophan at the end of this CDR3 makes a read error likely. This sequence joins TRBV20-1 and TRBJ1-1; a possible D gene is TRBD1 (6 bases). Looked up from germline, CDR1 is DFQATT and CDR2 is SNEGSKA (reference sequence). The CDR3 has 15 residues. CDR3 sequence (DNA): TGCGGTGCCCACCGCTCCGGGACATTGAACACTGAAGCTTTCCTT. Translation: CGAHRSGTLNTEAFL.

The gene calls are TRBV7-8 and TRBJ2-7, with D tentatively TRBD2 (6 bases). Trimming removed 10 bases at V and 0 bases at J, with 13 bases between. The germline V gene has CDR1 SGHVS and CDR2 FQNEAQ. This CDR3 is built from 13 residues. Here the CDR3 reads CATNRGFSYEQYF. CDR3 nucleotides: TGTGCCACCAATCGGGGGTTCTCCTACGAGCAGTACTTC. Variable domain in full (rest from reference TRBV7-8 and TRBJ2-7): GAGVSQSPRYKVAKRGQDVALRCDPISGHVSLFWYQQALGQGPEFLTYFQNEAQLDKSGLPSDRFFAERPEGSVSTLKIQRTQQEDSAVYLCATNRGFSYEQYFGPGTRLTVT.

A few counts support this clonotype. V and J are TRBV10-2 and TRBJ1-1; the D gene is possibly TRBD1 (6 bases). Trimming took off 10 bases at V and 5 bases at J, with 14 bases between the two ends. The germline CDR1 and CDR2 sequences are WSHSY and SAAADI. This CDR3 is 12 amino acids long. CDR3 loop: CATGGGRTEAFF. CDR3 coding DNA: TGCGCCACCGGAGGGGGAAGGACTGAAGCTTTCTTT.

The rearrangement links TRBV5-1 to TRBJ1-1; tentative D call: TRBD1 (6 bases). The V and J ends lost 2 bases and 6 bases respectively, with 14 bases between them. CDR1 is SGHRS and CDR2 is YFSETQ in the germline V gene. The CDR3 has 14 residues. The CDR3 protein is CASSFDRGGAEAFF. The CDR3 DNA is TGCGCCAGCAGCTTCGACAGAGGGGGGGCTGAAGCTTTCTTT.

The rearrangement links TRBV25-1 to TRBJ1-4, with a tentative D call TRBD1 (5 bases). This CDR3 has 16 residues. V was cut by 1 base and J by 7 bases, with 16 bases left in between. Germline V gene data show CDR1 as MGHDK and CDR2 as SYGVNS. The CDR3 loop reads CASSELNRLQGEKLFF. The CDR3 coding sequence is TGTGCCAGCAGTGAATTGAACCGGCTGCAGGGTGAAAAACTGTTTTTT.

The V gene is TRBV15, the J gene TRBJ2-7; 9 nucleotides match TRBD2. Germline V gene lookup returns CDR1 LNHNV and CDR2 YYDKDF (reference sequence). There are 16 residues in the CDR3. The junction had 13 bases not matched to a gene; V was cut back by 0 bases and J by 10 bases. The CDR3 protein is CATSRDRGSSGNNQYF. DNA of the CDR3: TGTGCCACCAGCAGAGATCGGGGGTCTAGCGGGAACAATCAGTACTTC.

The rearrangement uses TRBV25-1 and TRBJ1-1; D may be TRBD1 (5 bases). Germline values: CDR1 MGHDK, CDR2 SYGVNS. The CDR3 loop spans 14 amino acids. V lost 3 bases and J lost 6, with 14 bases in between. The DNA for the CDR3 is TGTGCCAGCAGTGACCCCAGGGCTGGGGCTGAAGCTTTCTTT. Translated: CASSDPRAGAEAFF. Full variable domain (remainder filled in from reference TRBV25-1 and TRBJ1-1): EADIYQTPRYLVIGTGKKITLECSQTMGHDKMYWYQQDPGMELHLIHYSYGVNSTEKGDLSSESTVSRIRTEHFPLTLESARPSHTSQYLCASSDPRAGAEAFFGQGTRLTVV.

This clonotype was counted many times. The CDR3 here is CASSIGRVGRNTEAFF. CDR3 nucleotides: TGTGCCAGTAGTATCGGTCGAGTCGGACGGAACACTGAAGCTTTCTTT. The V gene is TRBV19, the J gene TRBJ1-1; D unresolved. The V gene's germline CDR1 is LNHDA and CDR2 SQIVND (reference sequence). There are 16 residues in the CDR3. V lost 3 bases, J lost 1 base, and 15 bases lay in between.

This chain links TRBV7-2 with TRBJ2-5, with D possibly being TRBD1 or TRBD2 (5 bases each). V lost 10 bases, J lost 4 bases, and 16 bases lay in between. The CDR3 has 13 amino acids. From germline, CDR1 is SGHTA and CDR2 FQGNSA. The CDR3 region is CAISGGPRETQYF. CDR3 DNA sequence: TGTGCCATCAGTGGGGGACCTCGAGAGACCCAGTACTTC.

The DNA for the CDR3 is TGCAGCGTTGCTCGGCAGGGAGCCTACGAGCAGTACTTC. The encoded protein is CSVARQGAYEQYF. The chain combines TRBV29-1 with TRBJ2-7; either TRBD1 or TRBD2 may fit D (5 bases each). Deletions cut 4 bases from V and 2 bases from J, with 12 bases between. The CDR3 runs 13 residues. Germline loops: CDR1 SQVTM, CDR2 ANQGSEA.

V is TRBV10-3 and J is TRBJ2-5, with D perhaps being TRBD1 or TRBD2 (5 bases each). V was shortened by 8 bases and J by 9 bases, with 22 bases between the two germline ends. Germline CDR1 and CDR2: ENHRY and SYGVKD. This CDR3 contains 14 residues. The CDR3 DNA reads as TGTGCCATCGGGGACCGGGACCCCGGTACGCCCCAGTACTTC. Its translation is CAIGDRDPGTPQYF.

The DNA for the CDR3 is TGCGCCAGCAGCCGTACACCGCAACAGGGATTGGTAGCTTTCTTT. Its protein is CASSRTPQQGLVAFF. This rearrangement joins TRBV5-1 to TRBJ1-1; a weak D match, TRBD1 (6 bases). The CDR3 has 15 residues. V lost 4 bases to trimming and J lost 10 bases, with 23 bases between them. Germline V lookup: CDR1 SGHRS, CDR2 YFSETQ.

This clonotype has at least ten counts. This rearrangement joins TRBV20-1 to TRBJ2-7, with 7 positions matching TRBD2. The CDR3 runs to 14 residues. J was trimmed by 5 bases and V by 5 bases; bases with no gene match: 12. CDR1 is DFQATT, CDR2 SNEGSKA, per germline (reference sequence). The chain's CDR3 is CSARRTGTTNEQYF. Here the CDR3 DNA reads TGCAGTGCTCGCAGAACCGGGACTACGAACGAGCAGTACTTC.

The rearrangement uses TRBV20-1 and TRBJ1-1; D not resolved. V was shortened by 2 bases and J by 2 bases, with 9 bases between the two germline ends. The CDR3 consists of 13 residues. Germline V gene data show CDR1 as DFQATT and CDR2 as SNEGSKA (reference sequence). Here the CDR3 reads CSARRQVNTEAFF. DNA of the CDR3: TGCAGTGCTAGACGGCAGGTTAACACTGAAGCTTTCTTT.

This clonotype was counted at least ten times. This sequence joins TRBV29-1 and TRBJ1-2, with 8 bases that match TRBD1. Germline CDR1 is SQVTM and CDR2 is ANQGSEA. J gave up 2 bases and V 1 base, and 6 bases lay outside the gene matches. The CDR3 loop spans 15 amino acids. The CDR3 DNA sequence: TGCAGCGTTGAAGGTGACAGGGGCGTAAACTATGGCTACACCTTC. It codes for CSVEGDRGVNYGYTF.